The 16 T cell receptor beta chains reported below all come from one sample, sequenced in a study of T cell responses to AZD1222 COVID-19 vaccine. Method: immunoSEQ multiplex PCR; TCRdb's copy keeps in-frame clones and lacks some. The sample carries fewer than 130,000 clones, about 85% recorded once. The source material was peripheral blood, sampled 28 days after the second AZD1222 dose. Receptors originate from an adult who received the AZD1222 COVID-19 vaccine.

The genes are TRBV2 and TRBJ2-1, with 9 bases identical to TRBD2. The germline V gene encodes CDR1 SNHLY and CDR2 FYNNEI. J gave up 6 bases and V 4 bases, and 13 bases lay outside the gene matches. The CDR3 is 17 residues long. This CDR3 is CASSGGSGRGKGNEQFF. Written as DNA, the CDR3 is TGTGCCAGCAGTGGGGGTAGCGGGAGAGGGAAGGGCAATGAGCAGTTCTTC.

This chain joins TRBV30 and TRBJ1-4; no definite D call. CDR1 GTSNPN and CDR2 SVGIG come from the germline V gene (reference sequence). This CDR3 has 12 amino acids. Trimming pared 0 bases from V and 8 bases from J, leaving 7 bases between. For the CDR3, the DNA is TGTGCCTGGAGTGTACTTGGGGAAAAACTGTTTTTT. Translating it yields CAWSVLGEKLFF.

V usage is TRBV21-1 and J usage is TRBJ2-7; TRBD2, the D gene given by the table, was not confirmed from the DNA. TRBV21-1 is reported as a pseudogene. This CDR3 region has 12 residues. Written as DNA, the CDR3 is TGTGCCAGCAGCAGGAGCTTGCATACTCGGTACTTC. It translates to CASSRSLHTRYF.

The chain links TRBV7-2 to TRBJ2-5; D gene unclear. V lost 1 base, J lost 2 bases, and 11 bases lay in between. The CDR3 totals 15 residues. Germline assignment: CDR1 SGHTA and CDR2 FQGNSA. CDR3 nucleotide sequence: TGTGCCAGCAGCTTAGGGGGAACCCCGCAAGAGACCCAGTACTTC. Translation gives CASSLGGTPQETQYF.

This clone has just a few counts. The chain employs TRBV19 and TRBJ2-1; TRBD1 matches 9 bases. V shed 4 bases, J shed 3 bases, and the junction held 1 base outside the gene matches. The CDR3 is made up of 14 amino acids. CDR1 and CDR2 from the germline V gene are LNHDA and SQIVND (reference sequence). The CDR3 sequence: CASSKGQGYNEQFF. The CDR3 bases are TGTGCCAGTAGTAAGGGACAGGGCTACAATGAGCAGTTCTTC.

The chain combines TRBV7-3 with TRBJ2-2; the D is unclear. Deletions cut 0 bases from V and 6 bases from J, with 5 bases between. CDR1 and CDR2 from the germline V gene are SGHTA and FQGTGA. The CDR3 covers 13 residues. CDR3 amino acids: CASSLTPAGELFF. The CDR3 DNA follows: TGTGCCAGCAGCTTAACGCCCGCCGGGGAGCTGTTTTTT.

Written as DNA, the CDR3 is TGTGCCATCAGCAACGCCGAGAATGAAAAACTGTTTTTT. As protein: CAISNAENEKLFF. V is TRBV10-3 and J is TRBJ1-4, with no clear D. V lost 6 bases to trimming and J lost 5 bases, with 10 bases between them. Germline CDR1 ENHRY, CDR2 SYGVKD. This CDR3 has 13 amino acids.

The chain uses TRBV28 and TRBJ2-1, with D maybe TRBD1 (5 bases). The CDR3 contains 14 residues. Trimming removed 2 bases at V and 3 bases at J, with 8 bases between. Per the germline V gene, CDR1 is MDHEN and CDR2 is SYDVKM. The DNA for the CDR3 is TGTGCCAGCAGTTTAGCAGGGATCTACAATGAGCAGTTCTTC. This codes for CASSLAGIYNEQFF.

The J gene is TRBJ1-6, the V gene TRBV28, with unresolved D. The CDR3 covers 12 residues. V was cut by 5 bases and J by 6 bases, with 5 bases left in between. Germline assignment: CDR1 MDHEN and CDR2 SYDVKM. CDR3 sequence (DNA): TGTGCCAGCAGTGTCTCTAATTCACCCCTCCACTTT. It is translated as CASSVSNSPLHF.

The CDR3, as DNA: TGTGCCAGCAGCCTCGGGGGCCAAGAGACCCAGTACTTC. Amino acids: CASSLGGQETQYF. The chain employs TRBV4-2 and TRBJ2-5; the D gene is possibly TRBD2 (6 bases). The CDR3 extends over 13 amino acids. CDR1 and CDR2 (germline): LGHNA, YNFKEQ. Trimming took off 4 bases at V and 1 base at J, with 7 bases between the two ends.

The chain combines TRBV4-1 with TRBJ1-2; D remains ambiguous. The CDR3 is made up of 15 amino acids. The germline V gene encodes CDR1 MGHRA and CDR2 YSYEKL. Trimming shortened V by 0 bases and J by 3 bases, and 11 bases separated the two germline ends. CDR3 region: CASSQDSSSDYGYTF. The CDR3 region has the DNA TGCGCCAGCAGCCAAGATTCGTCCTCGGACTATGGCTACACCTTC.

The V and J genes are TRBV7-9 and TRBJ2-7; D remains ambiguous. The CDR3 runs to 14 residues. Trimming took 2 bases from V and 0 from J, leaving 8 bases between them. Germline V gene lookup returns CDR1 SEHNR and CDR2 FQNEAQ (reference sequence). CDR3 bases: TGTGCCAGCAGCTTAAATATTGGCTCCTACGAGCAGTACTTC. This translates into CASSLNIGSYEQYF.

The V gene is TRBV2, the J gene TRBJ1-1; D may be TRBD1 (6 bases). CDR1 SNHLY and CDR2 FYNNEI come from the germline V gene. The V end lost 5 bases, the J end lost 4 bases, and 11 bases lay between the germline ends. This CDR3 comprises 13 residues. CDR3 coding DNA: TGTGCCAGCAGTCCAGGGGTTGGCACTGAAGCTTTCTTT. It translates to CASSPGVGTEAFF.

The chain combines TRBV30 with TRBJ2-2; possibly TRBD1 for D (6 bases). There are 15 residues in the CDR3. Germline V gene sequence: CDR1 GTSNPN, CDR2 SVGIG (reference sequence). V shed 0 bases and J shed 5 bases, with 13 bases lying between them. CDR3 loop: CAWSVLRGWTGELFF. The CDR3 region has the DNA TGTGCCTGGAGTGTACTCAGGGGCTGGACCGGGGAGCTGTTTTTT.

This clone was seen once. The DNA of the CDR3 is TGTGCCAGTACGGAGGGGGCGCGCCAAGAGACCCAGTACTTC. Its translation is CASTEGARQETQYF. V is TRBV19 and J is TRBJ2-5; weak D call: TRBD1 (7 bases). Germline lookup yields CDR1 LNHDA and CDR2 SQIVND (reference sequence). This CDR3 has 14 amino acids. Trimming cost V 7 bases and J 1 base, with 13 bases left between them.

The CDR3 sequence: CAWSHPGGYQPQHF. CDR3 coding DNA: TGTGCCTGGAGCCATCCCGGGGGCTATCAGCCCCAGCATTTT. The chain recombines TRBV30 with TRBJ1-5, with D maybe TRBD1 (6 bases). V lost 3 bases and J 5 bases, leaving 14 bases between the germline ends. CDR3 size: 14 residues. CDR1 and CDR2 from the germline V gene are GTSNPN and SVGIG (reference sequence).